This TCR beta chain is drawn from a study of cytomegalovirus exposure and HLA in healthy donors. The V gene's germline CDR1 is SNHLY and CDR2 FYNNEI. The CDR3 covers 14 residues. With 7 bases clipped from V and 7 bases from J, the junction kept 11 bases outside the gene matches. A remark on this clone: Its antigen is as yet unknown.

PCR employed 60 Vbeta and 13 Jbeta primers. This table comes from immunoSEQ multiplex PCR, and its TCRdb copy is limited to in-frame clones, with some not included. The sample holds approximately 81,000 clones; about 70% are singletons and the top ten take around 6.4%. Study-level results: The study listed approximately 160 cytomegalovirus-associated TCR beta chains. About 87% or about 30% of the time was how often most TCR beta V segments were productive, according to an earlier analysis. Some V segments, including TRBV6-2 and TRBV6-3, were excluded as indistinguishable.

Material: PBMCs. The source is a woman in her fifties or sixties in good health and CMV-seropositive. The rearrangement uses TRBV2 and TRBJ2-7; 9 nucleotides match TRBD1. The CDR3 region is CASTEQGADQEQYF. CDR3 coding DNA: TGTGCCAGCACAGAACAGGGGGCCGATCAGGAGCAGTACTTC.